Below are 20 T cell receptor beta chains sequenced from a single sample in a study of T-cell reconstitution after alpha-beta-depleted transplantation in children. Unique molecular identifiers were used to barcode this TCRbeta library. TCRdb passed the PCR reads through MiXCR, listing each CDR3 protein once. The sample holds 580,000 or so distinct CDR3 sequences; approximately 22% are singletons and the top ten take roughly 13%. The specimen comprised PBMCs, mostly from graft donor cells, sampled 360 days after TCRalphabeta/CD19-depleted stem cell transplant. The receptor source for this set is a boy younger than two who had a stem cell transplant for acute myeloid leukemia, so the T cells may come from the graft donor.

CDR3 sequence (DNA): TGTGCCAGGGGCTCGTTGGGGAACACCGGGGAGCTGTTTTTT. Translated, it gives CARGSLGNTGELFF. The V and J genes are TRBV28 and TRBJ2-2, with no clear D. V was cut by 9 bases and J by 1 base, with 12 bases left in between. Germline V lookup: CDR1 MDHEN, CDR2 SYDVKM. The CDR3 covers 14 residues.

A few counts support this clonotype. The V gene is TRBV20-1, the J gene TRBJ2-1, with TRBD2 as a possible D gene (5 bases). Trimming removed 5 bases at V and 4 bases at J, with 12 bases between. Germline CDR1 is DFQATT and CDR2 is SNEGSKA (reference sequence). The CDR3 is 13 amino acids. The CDR3 DNA follows: TGCAGTGCTGTCCCACTAGTATACAATGAGCAGTTCTTC. Translation: CSAVPLVYNEQFF.

The genes are TRBV20-1 and TRBJ2-7, with D uncertain. Between the trimmed V and J ends, which lost 6 bases and 1 base, there was a span of 13 bases. This CDR3 region has 13 residues. Germline lookup yields CDR1 DFQATT and CDR2 SNEGSKA (reference sequence). The CDR3 spells CSAGPLDSYEQYV. The CDR3 nucleotides are TGCAGTGCAGGCCCTCTAGATTCCTACGAGCAGTACGTC.

This CDR3 reads CSVAGGASSNYGYTF. The CDR3 coding sequence is TGCAGCGTTGCAGGGGGCGCATCCTCTAACTATGGCTACACCTTC. The genes are TRBV29-1 and TRBJ1-2; the match to TRBD1 covers 8 bases. Trimming cost V 4 bases and J 0 bases; bases outside gene matches: 7. The CDR3 is 15 residues long. Per germline, CDR1 SQVTM and CDR2 ANQGSEA.

Note on this clonotype: A read error is possible here, since a much larger clone lies one base away. The rearrangement uses TRBV15 and TRBJ2-1; D is unresolved. V dropped 4 bases and J dropped 13 bases, with 14 bases sitting between them. The CDR3 runs 12 residues. Germline V gene data show CDR1 as LNHNV and CDR2 as YYDKDF (reference sequence). The CDR3, as DNA: TGTGCCACCAGCACCGTGTTCGGTGACCAGTTCTTC. Protein: CATSTVFGDQFF.

In this sample, this clonotype turned up many times. The rearrangement links TRBV12-3 or TRBV12-4 to TRBJ1-5; tentatively, D is TRBD1 (5 bases). The ends were cut back, 3 bases at V and 4 bases at J, with 10 bases in the middle. This CDR3 is built from 14 residues. CDR3 sequence (DNA): TGTGCCAGCAGTTTGCGGGGCCTTAATCAGCCCCAGCATTTT. Its translation: CASSLRGLNQPQHF.

V gene TRBV28 combines with J gene TRBJ1-2, with a weak D call TRBD1 (5 bases). The CDR3 is 15 amino acids. Trimming removed 7 bases from V and 3 bases from J, with 18 bases in between. Germline V gene lookup returns CDR1 MDHEN and CDR2 SYDVKM. CDR3 sequence reads: CASTLSGVQDYGYTF. The DNA of the CDR3 is TGTGCCAGCACCCTATCGGGGGTCCAGGACTATGGCTACACCTTC.

The rearrangement joins TRBV11-2 to TRBJ2-1; weak D call: TRBD2 (7 bases). The CDR3 has 17 amino acids. Germline loops: CDR1 SGHAT, CDR2 FQNNGV. Trimming removed 0 bases from V and 2 bases from J, with 14 bases in between. The CDR3 nucleotides are TGTGCCAGCAGCTTAGAAGGTCGGGGGGCAACCTACAATGAGCAGTTCTTC. Its translation is CASSLEGRGATYNEQFF.

A word on this clonotype: The germline gene is not matched at one end of the junction; a read error may be the cause. This rearrangement joins TRBV12-3 or TRBV12-4 to TRBJ2-3; D unresolved. The CDR3 is 17 amino acids. This CDR3 is CASSSFPPRVSKDTQYF. CDR3 sequence (DNA): TGTGCCAGCAGCAGTTTTCCTCCAAGGGTGAGCAAAGATACGCAGTATTTT.

This chain joins TRBV12-3 or TRBV12-4 and TRBJ1-5; no firm D call. The V end was cut by 3 bases, the J end by 0 bases, with 9 bases between. This CDR3 contains 15 residues. CDR3 amino acids: CASSFSSNSNQPQHF. The CDR3 DNA sequence: TGTGCCAGCAGTTTTAGCAGCAATAGCAATCAGCCCCAGCATTTT.

This clonotype was detected only a few times. The genes are TRBV12-3 or TRBV12-4 and TRBJ2-1; 8 bases map to TRBD2. Trimming took 5 bases from V and 12 from J; bases not matched to a gene: 9. CDR3 length: 13 residues. The CDR3, as DNA: TGTGCCAGCAGTATACCAGCGGGGGCCTCGCAGTTCTTC. Translating gives CASSIPAGASQFF.

The sample holds many counts of this clonotype. The chain uses TRBV29-1 and TRBJ2-5; the D is unclear. The CDR3 covers 10 residues. Per germline, CDR1 SQVTM and CDR2 ANQGSEA. The germline V and J ends were trimmed by 4 bases and 3 bases, with 3 bases remaining between them. The CDR3 is CSVGEETQYF. The DNA for the CDR3 is TGCAGCGTTGGGGAAGAGACCCAGTACTTC.

V and J are TRBV20-1 and TRBJ1-1; TRBD1 agrees at 11 bases. This CDR3 comprises 14 residues. J lost 11 bases, V lost 1 base, and 9 bases had no gene match. Germline V gene sequence: CDR1 DFQATT, CDR2 SNEGSKA (reference sequence). CDR3 protein: CSARGGGQGVGAFF. The DNA of the CDR3 is TGCAGTGCTAGAGGAGGGGGACAGGGGGTGGGGGCTTTCTTT.

This clonotype was seen more than once but under ten times. This rearrangement joins TRBV6-5 to TRBJ2-3; a possible D gene is TRBD2 (7 bases). The CDR3 extends over 17 amino acids. The germline gives CDR1 MNHEY, CDR2 SVGAGI. V was clipped by 2 bases and J by 3 bases, with 18 bases between them. In DNA form, the CDR3 reads TGTGCCAGCAGTTACGCAAGTGGGGGGGCCGGAACAGATACGCAGTATTTT. Translating it yields CASSYASGGAGTDTQYF.

The J gene is TRBJ2-7, the V gene TRBV7-8; D is uncertain. Germline V lookup: CDR1 SGHVS, CDR2 FQNEAQ. Trimming removed 4 bases from V and 2 bases from J, with 15 bases in between. There are 15 residues in the CDR3. CDR3 in DNA: TGTGCCAGCAGCTACCACATCGACGGTACCTACGAGCAGTACGTC. Encoded protein: CASSYHIDGTYEQYV.

The rearrangement uses TRBV5-1 and TRBJ1-5; D remains ambiguous. With 5 bases removed from V and 6 bases from J, the gap between germline ends came to 12 bases. Germline CDR1 reads SGHRS; CDR2 reads YFSETQ. The CDR3 is made up of 13 amino acids. The CDR3 sequence: CASSMRVGQPQHF. The CDR3, as DNA: TGCGCCAGCAGTATGAGGGTAGGTCAGCCCCAGCATTTT.

V usage is TRBV7-3 and J usage is TRBJ2-3; D might be TRBD2 (7 bases). This CDR3 contains 16 residues. Deletions cut 2 bases from V and 0 bases from J, with 12 bases between. Germline CDR1 SGHTA, CDR2 FQGTGA. The CDR3 here is CASSLGGGGSTDTQYF. DNA of the CDR3: TGTGCCAGCAGCTTAGGGGGCGGGGGAAGCACAGATACGCAGTATTTT.

V gene TRBV10-3 combines with J gene TRBJ2-2, with 7 bases matching TRBD2. Trimming cost V 0 bases and J 4 bases; bases outside gene matches: 5. Germline V gene sequence: CDR1 ENHRY, CDR2 SYGVKD. CDR3 length: 16 residues. This chain's CDR3 is CAISESLGGSTGELFF. The CDR3 DNA follows: TGTGCCATCAGTGAGTCTCTCGGGGGGAGCACCGGGGAGCTGTTTTTT.

The chain links TRBV10-1 to TRBJ2-3; D is uncertain. Trimming pared 2 bases from V and 6 bases from J, leaving 12 bases between. Germline V gene lookup returns CDR1 WNHNN and CDR2 SYGVQD (reference sequence). This CDR3 comprises 14 residues. Here the CDR3 DNA reads TGCGCCAGCAGTGAGGGCCCAGTCGGCGATACGCAGTATTTT. Translated: CASSEGPVGDTQYF.

The chain joins TRBV3-1 to TRBJ2-2; no definite D call. The CDR3 has 17 amino acids. Trimming removed 1 base at V and 1 base at J, with 13 bases between. Germline V gene lookup returns CDR1 LGHDT and CDR2 YNNKEL (reference sequence). CDR3 sequence (DNA): TGTGCCAGCAGCCAAGTAGAAAAGCGAGAGAACACCGGGGAGCTGTTTTTT. This gives the protein CASSQVEKRENTGELFF.